This entry features one TCR beta chain sequence. What it binds is not known. Each donor's status was that of a healthy bone marrow donor. PCR used 60 Vbeta primers and 13 Jbeta primers. The data were produced by immunoSEQ multiplex PCR, yet TCRdb's version contains in-frame clones alone and is incomplete. In the table there are approximately 220,000 clones, around 75% of which are singletons. The source of the sample is a study of cytomegalovirus exposure and HLA in healthy donors. Looked up from germline, CDR1 is SGHNT and CDR2 is YYREEE (reference sequence). V was pared by 1 base and J by 7 bases, with 20 bases between. The CDR3 spans 16 residues. Study findings and constraints: As a later analysis showed, a missense DCLRE1C variant was linked to trimming of TCR beta V- and J-genes. The records held CMV serostatus as the only immune exposure information. Overall, about 160 TCR beta chains were annotated as cytomegalovirus-associated.

Source material: PBMCs. V usage is TRBV5-4 and J usage is TRBJ1-2; maybe TRBD1 (6 bases). This receptor was taken from a woman aged 25 to 39 in good health and CMV-seronegative. The CDR3 DNA is TGTGCCAGCAGCTTGTTGATGAACGGCAGGGGCGCTGGCTACACCTTC. It codes for CASSLLMNGRGAGYTF.